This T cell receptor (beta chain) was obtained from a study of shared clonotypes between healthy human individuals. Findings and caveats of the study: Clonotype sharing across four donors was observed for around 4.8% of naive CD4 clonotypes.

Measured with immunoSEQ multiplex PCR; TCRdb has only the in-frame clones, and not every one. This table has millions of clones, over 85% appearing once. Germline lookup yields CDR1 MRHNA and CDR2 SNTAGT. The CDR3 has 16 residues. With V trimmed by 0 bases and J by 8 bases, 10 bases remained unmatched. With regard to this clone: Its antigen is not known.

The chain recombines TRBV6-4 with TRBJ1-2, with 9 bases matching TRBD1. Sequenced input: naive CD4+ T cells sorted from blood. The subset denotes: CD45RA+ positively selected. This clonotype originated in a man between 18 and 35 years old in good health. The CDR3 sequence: CASSDSGTGKIQGYTF. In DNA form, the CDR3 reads TGTGCCAGCAGTGACTCGGGGACAGGGAAAATACAAGGCTACACCTTC.